This is a list of T cell receptor beta chains from one sample in a study of cytomegalovirus exposure and HLA in healthy donors. Sequenced by immunoSEQ multiplex PCR; TCRdb stores in-frame clones only, minus some. The sample lists almost 75,000 clones; 85% were seen once. Sequencing was performed on PBMCs. These receptors all come from a man in his thirties or forties in good health and CMV-seronegative. CDR3s include the opening cysteine and the closing phenylalanine or tryptophan. D genes are given only for firm matches. Clone size appears in some rows only: once, few, many, or a class for an expanded clone.

v_gene	abundance	d_gene	j_gene	CDR3nt	CDR3aa
TRBV5-4	-	TRBD2	TRBJ2-1	TGTGCCAGCAGCTTGGGCGGGAGGGCCCTCAATGAGCAGTTCTTC	CASSLGGRALNEQFF
TRBV13	few	-	TRBJ1-5	TGTGCCAGCAGCTTAGTCAATAATCAGCCCCAGCATTTT	CASSLVNNQPQHF
TRBV9	-	TRBD1	TRBJ2-2	TGTGCCAGCAGCGTAGCTCGGCAAGGGGGCGACACCGGGGAGCTGTTTTTT	CASSVARQGGDTGELFF
TRBV28	-	TRBD1	TRBJ1-4	TGTGCCAGCAGTCGAACAGGGGGCGGAGATGAAAAACTGTTTTTT	CASSRTGGGDEKLFF
TRBV6-1	few	-	TRBJ1-5	TGTGCCAGCAGTGAGGGGGGAGGGGGTTCGCCCCAGCATTTT	CASSEGGGGSPQHF
TRBV14	-	TRBD2	TRBJ2-5	TGTGCCAGCAGCCTACTAGCGGGAGAGGGAAAGACCCAGTACTTC	CASSLLAGEGKTQYF
TRBV18	-	TRBD1	TRBJ1-2	TGTGCCAGCTCACCGGGACAGGGATCTAACTATGGCTACACCTTC	CASSPGQGSNYGYTF
TRBV10-3	-	TRBD2	TRBJ2-3	TGTGCCATCAGTGATCGAAGCGGGGGGGCCATCGATACGCAGTATTTT	CAISDRSGGAIDTQYF
TRBV2	-	-	TRBJ2-3	TGTGCCAGCAGAATCAGCGGAAGCACAGATACGCAGTATTTT	CASRISGSTDTQYF
TRBV4-3	-	-	TRBJ1-6	TGCGCCAGCAGCCAAGATTGGTCAGGGCAGGGAAGTTCACCCCTCCACTTT	CASSQDWSGQGSSPLHF
TRBV27	-	TRBD1	TRBJ2-3	TGTGCCAGCGGGACAGGGGGGAATACGCAGTATTTT	CASGTGGNTQYF
TRBV25-1	-	TRBD1	TRBJ2-2	TGTGCCAGCAGTTACCGGGACAGCGGGGAGCTGTTTTTT	CASSYRDSGELFF
TRBV5-1	-	-	TRBJ2-1	TGCGCCAGCAGCTTGGGTGGGGCCAGACACAATGAGCAGTTCTTC	CASSLGGARHNEQFF
TRBV4-3	-	TRBD1	TRBJ2-7	TGCGCCAGCAGCCAACTGGGACAGACCTACGAGCAGTACTTC	CASSQLGQTYEQYF
TRBV12-5	-	TRBD1	TRBJ2-2	TGTGCTAGTGGTTCGGGACAGGGGGACTCCGGGGAGCTGTTTTTT	CASGSGQGDSGELFF
TRBV7-9	-	-	TRBJ2-1	TGTGCCAGCAGCCCCAATGGTATGGGGGGTGAGCAGTTCTTC	CASSPNGMGGEQFF
TRBV18	few	TRBD1	TRBJ1-3	TGTGCCAGCTCACCAGCGGCAGGGGGATACTCTGGAAACACCATATATTTT	CASSPAAGGYSGNTIYF
TRBV12-1	few	-	TRBJ1-2	TGTGCCAGCAGTAATGGCTACACCTTC	CASSNGYTF
TRBV19	few	TRBD1	TRBJ2-7	TGTGCCAGTGAAGGGGGCGGCGAGCAGTACTTC	CASEGGGEQYF
TRBV7-7	-	-	TRBJ2-6	TGTGCCAGCAGCCGAGGATCCTCTGGGGCCAACGTCCTGACTTTC	CASSRGSSGANVLTF
TRBV5-8	-	TRBD1	TRBJ1-1	TGTGCCAGCAGCCGTAGACAGGGGGCTCTTGAAGCTTTCTTT	CASSRRQGALEAFF
TRBV4-1	-	TRBD2	TRBJ2-1	TGCGCCAGCAGCGCCCGAGAGCTAGCGGGAGGCAATGAGCAGTTCTTC	CASSARELAGGNEQFF
TRBV2	-	TRBD1	TRBJ1-2	TGTGCCAGAACCGGGACAGGGGTTAAGGGCTACACCTTC	CARTGTGVKGYTF
TRBV5-4	-	TRBD2	TRBJ2-1	TGTGCCAGCAGCTTGGAGCCTAGCGGGGGGGCGAATGAGCAGTTCTTC	CASSLEPSGGANEQFF
TRBV6-5	-	-	TRBJ1-1	TGTGCCAGCAGTTACCAGGGGTGGACTGAAGCTTTCTTT	CASSYQGWTEAFF
TRBV7-9	-	TRBD2	TRBJ2-3	TGTGCCAGCAGCCCCGTCCGACTAGCGGGTTCCACAGATACGCAGTATTTT	CASSPVRLAGSTDTQYF
TRBV18	-	-	TRBJ2-3	TGTGCCAGCTCACCAAGACAACCAGATACGCAGTATTTT	CASSPRQPDTQYF
TRBV6-1	-	-	TRBJ1-5	TGTGCCAGCAGTGAAGCAGATCAGGGGCTGCCCCAGCATTTT	CASSEADQGLPQHF
TRBV5-1	few	TRBD2	TRBJ2-1	TGCGCCAGCAGCGCGAGCGGGGGCTCCTACAATGAGCAGTTCTTC	CASSASGGSYNEQFF
TRBV10-3	medium-sized	-	TRBJ1-1	TGTGCCATCAGGAATCGCCAAGGGGACACTGAAGCTTTCTTT	CAIRNRQGDTEAFF
TRBV4-3	-	-	TRBJ2-2	TGCGCCAGCAGCCAAGTTCAGGGGCCCGGGGAGCTGTTTTTT	CASSQVQGPGELFF
TRBV6-6	-	-	TRBJ2-1	TGTGCCAGCATCCTACCGGGCAATGAGCAGTTCTTC	CASILPGNEQFF
TRBV30	-	-	TRBJ1-4	TGTGCCTCTGGTCGACAGGTGGGAGCCCCTAATGAAAAACTGTTTTTT	CASGRQVGAPNEKLFF
TRBV6-5	-	-	TRBJ2-2	TGTGCCAGCAGTTTGAACCCCGGGGGGAACACCGGGGAGCTGTTTTTT	CASSLNPGGNTGELFF
TRBV5-1	few	-	TRBJ1-1	TGCGCCAGCAAATGGGCGGGGAACACTGAAGCTTTCTTT	CASKWAGNTEAFF